This note documents a single T cell receptor (beta chain) sequence. Its specificity is unknown. The data derive from a study of cytomegalovirus exposure and HLA in healthy donors. General study findings and limits: Later on, a genetic analysis was performed. It linked a missense variant in DCLRE1C with V- and J-gene trimming of TCR beta. In vitro testing confirmed a few CMV-associated chains as specific for CMV antigens. In an earlier analysis, about 87% or about 30%: the productive usage of most TCR beta V segments.

The PCR employed 60 Vbeta primers together with 13 Jbeta primers. Data came from immunoSEQ multiplex PCR; TCRdb stores just in-frame clones and leaves some out. The table shows 280,000 or so clones, with about 87% occurring only once. CDR3 length: 13 residues. Germline values: CDR1 MNHEY, CDR2 SVGAGI. The junction had 6 bases not matched to a gene; V was cut back by 7 bases and J by 5 bases. J is TRBJ1-1 and V is TRBV6-5, with 8 bases fitting TRBD1. The clonotype originates from a woman under 30 in good health and CMV-seronegative. The material sequenced was PBMCs. The CDR3 sequence: CASKDRGRTEAFF. The CDR3 region has the DNA TGTGCCAGCAAAGACAGGGGAAGGACTGAAGCTTTCTTT.